One and the same sample provided the 13 T cell receptor beta chains below, sequenced in a study of T cell responses to AZD1222 COVID-19 vaccine. Profiling relied on immunoSEQ multiplex PCR, and the TCRdb table lists in-frame clones only, not all of them. The data show about 120,000 clones, approximately 85% seen once. The source was peripheral blood, collected on day 0 of AZD1222 vaccination. The receptors were sampled from an adult in good health.

This clone was detected once. A junction boundary mismatches the germline segment, possibly from a read error. The chain employs TRBV2 and TRBJ1-5, with D possibly being TRBD1 (5 bases). The CDR3 is made up of 13 amino acids. In germline, CDR1 is SNHLY, CDR2 FYNNEI. The CDR3 spells CASNGQGNQPQHF. DNA for the CDR3: TGTGCCAGCAATGGGCAGGGCAACCAGCCCCAGCATTTT.

This clone came up once. The same CDR3 also results from other DNA sequences found in this sample. V usage is TRBV3-1 (or the pseudogene TRBV3-2) and J usage is TRBJ2-7; no clear D gene. CDR1 LGHDT and CDR2 YNNKEL come from the germline V gene (reference sequence). The CDR3 spans 14 residues. Trimming pared 1 base from V and 3 bases from J, leaving 10 bases between. The CDR3 bases are TGTGCCAGCAGCCAAGTCGCAAGTAGCTACGAGCAGTACTTC. Encoded protein: CASSQVASSYEQYF.

This clone was picked up a small number of times. The chain has TRBV5-1 and TRBJ2-2; perhaps TRBD2 as D (6 bases). Germline V gene data show CDR1 as SGHRS and CDR2 as YFSETQ. V was cut by 0 bases and J by 5 bases, with 17 bases left in between. The CDR3 totals 17 residues. CDR3 loop: CASSLAARGIKTGELFF. For the CDR3, the DNA is TGCGCCAGCAGCTTGGCGGCACGGGGGATAAAGACCGGGGAGCTGTTTTTT. Complete variable domain (other parts from reference TRBV5-1 and TRBJ2-2): KAGVTQTPRYLIKTRGQQVTLSCSPISGHRSVSWYQQTPGQGLQFLFEYFSETQRNKGNFPGRFSGRQFSNSRSEMNVSTLELGDSALYLCASSLAARGIKTGELFFGEGSRLTVL.

The rearrangement uses TRBV19 and TRBJ2-1; 12 bases fit TRBD2. Germline lookup yields CDR1 LNHDA and CDR2 SQIVND (reference sequence). Germline trimming cut 6 bases from V and 10 bases from J; bases unmatched to any gene: 16. The CDR3 length is 17 residues. The CDR3 DNA reads TGTGCCAGTAGCCCTTTAGGTCGACTAGCGGGAGACAGGGAGCAGTTCTTC. Protein sequence: CASSPLGRLAGDREQFF. The full variable domain, completed using reference TRBV19 and TRBJ2-1, is DGGITQSPKYLFRKEGQNVTLSCEQNLNHDAMYWYRQDPGQGLRLIYYSQIVNDFQKGDIAEGYSVSREKKESFPLTVTSAQKNPTAFYLCASSPLGRLAGDREQFFGPGTRLTVL.

This chain links TRBV20-1 with TRBJ2-1, with D maybe TRBD2 (5 bases). The CDR3 is 13 amino acids. Trimming removed 3 bases at V and 6 bases at J, with 12 bases between. The germline V gene has CDR1 DFQATT and CDR2 SNEGSKA (reference sequence). Here the CDR3 DNA reads TGCAGTGCTAGTTTGGCGGGCCTCAATGAGCAGTTCTTC. Its protein is CSASLAGLNEQFF.

This clone came up a few times. The chain joins TRBV7-3 to TRBJ1-1, with 9 bases lining up with TRBD1. With 1 base clipped from V and 4 bases from J, the junction kept 16 bases outside the gene matches. Germline V lookup: CDR1 SGHTA, CDR2 FQGTGA. The length of the CDR3 is 19 residues. CDR3 region: CASSLNDRDRVSGSTEAFF. CDR3 DNA: TGTGCCAGCAGCTTAAACGACCGGGACAGGGTATCAGGTAGCACTGAAGCTTTCTTT.

The chain joins TRBV2 to TRBJ2-7; 10 bases match TRBD2. The V gene's germline CDR1 is SNHLY and CDR2 FYNNEI. The V gene end was trimmed by 6 bases and the J gene end by 0 bases; junction bases not matched to a gene: 2. The CDR3 contains 14 residues. CDR3 sequence (DNA): TGTGCCAGCAGAACTAGCGGGGCCTCCTACGAGCAGTACTTC. Its protein is CASRTSGASYEQYF. The full variable domain, in which reference TRBV2 and TRBJ2-7 provide the parts outside the CDR3, is EPEVTQTPSHQVTQMGQEVILRCVPISNHLYFYWYRQILGQKVEFLVSFYNNEISEKSEIFDDQFSVERPDGSNFTLKIRSTKLEDSAMYFCASRTSGASYEQYFGPGTRLTVT.

The chain is built from TRBV19 and TRBJ1-2; D call uncertain. V was pared by 4 bases and J by 2 bases, with 8 bases between. Looked up from germline, CDR1 is LNHDA and CDR2 is SQIVND (reference sequence). This CDR3 contains 13 residues. The CDR3 nucleotides read TGTGCCAGTAGTAATGAAGGGAACTATGGCTACACCTTC. It translates to CASSNEGNYGYTF.

The V call is TRBV5-5, the J call TRBJ2-3; D might be TRBD1 or TRBD2, each matching 5 bases. CDR1 and CDR2 from the germline V gene are SGHKS and YYEKEE (reference sequence). The CDR3 spans 15 residues. V gave up 4 bases and J gave up 2 bases, with 14 bases separating them. CDR3 nucleotide sequence: TGTGCCAGCAGCCTCCGGGACGGAGACACAGATACGCAGTATTTT. Translating gives CASSLRDGDTDTQYF.

The chain combines TRBV5-4 with TRBJ1-2, with D maybe TRBD1 (5 bases). With 0 bases removed from V and 1 base from J, the gap between germline ends came to 10 bases. Germline-derived CDR1 and CDR2 are SGHNT and YYREEE (reference sequence). The CDR3 extends over 15 amino acids. The chain's CDR3 is CASSLGGVNNYGYTF. Here the CDR3 DNA reads TGTGCCAGCAGCTTGGGAGGGGTTAATAACTATGGCTACACCTTC. Variable domain in full (rest from reference TRBV5-4 and TRBJ1-2): ETGVTQSPTHLIKTRGQQVTLRCSSQSGHNTVSWYQQALGQGPQFIFQYYREEENGRGNFPPRFSGLQFPNYSSELNVNALELDDSALYLCASSLGGVNNYGYTFGSGTRLTVV.

This chain joins TRBV29-1 and TRBJ2-2; 7 bases match TRBD1. Unmatched junction bases numbered 10, after V lost 6 bases and J lost 3 bases. The CDR3 extends over 15 amino acids. Looked up from germline, CDR1 is SQVTM and CDR2 is ANQGSEA. Here the CDR3 reads CSVRDRDSDTGELFF. The CDR3 bases are TGCAGCGTCCGCGACAGGGATTCGGACACCGGGGAGCTGTTTTTT.

The rearrangement links TRBV19 to TRBJ2-7; 9 bases agree with TRBD1. CDR1 is LNHDA and CDR2 is SQIVND in the germline V gene (reference sequence). This CDR3 is 14 amino acids long. V lost 4 bases and J lost 6; bases outside the gene matches: 7. CDR3 coding DNA: TGTGCCAGTAGTAAATCTCCGGACAGGGGCGAGCAGTACTTC. Translating it yields CASSKSPDRGEQYF. Filled out from reference TRBV19 and TRBJ2-7, the complete variable domain reads DGGITQSPKYLFRKEGQNVTLSCEQNLNHDAMYWYRQDPGQGLRLIYYSQIVNDFQKGDIAEGYSVSREKKESFPLTVTSAQKNPTAFYLCASSKSPDRGEQYFGPGTRLTVT.

The chain recombines TRBV9 with TRBJ2-1; 7 positions match TRBD2. CDR1 and CDR2 from the germline V gene are SGDLS and YYNGEE. The trim removed 0 bases at V and 8 bases at J, leaving 14 bases unmatched. The CDR3 has 17 residues. The chain's CDR3 is CASSVAWGTTLVYEQFF. The CDR3 coding sequence is TGTGCCAGCAGCGTAGCTTGGGGGACTACCCTCGTCTATGAGCAGTTCTTC.